These 3 T cell receptor beta chains were all obtained from the same sample, sequenced in a study of T cells in Graves' hyperthyroidism and ophthalmopathy (dated by TCRdb to between 2018 and 2021). The library was prepared using multiplex PCR. The reads were generated on an Illumina HiSeq 2000. The TCR beta CDR3 regions were amplified from the RNA transcripts. For the first round of RT-PCR on the TCR CDR3, the HTBI primer set was used together with the Qiagen OneStep RT-PCR kit. Using fastp at Q25 and MiXCR, TCRdb reprocessed the public reads and kept productive beta chains. CDR3 protein sequences are deduplicated, and each keeps its most common genes and DNA. For this sample there are 500,000 to 800,000 distinct CDR3 sequences; 45% appear just once. The ten largest clones add up to less than 9% of the sample. The sequenced material came from peripheral blood or thyroid tissue (not recorded which). These receptors came from an adult man with Graves' disease, either hyperthyroidism or ophthalmopathy (not recorded which).

The J gene is TRBJ1-2, the V gene TRBV6-4; D is perhaps TRBD1 (6 bases). This CDR3 is built from 12 residues. Trimming removed 5 bases at V and 6 bases at J, with 10 bases between. CDR1 MRHNA and CDR2 SNTAGT come from the germline V gene. This CDR3 reads CASSNYRDGYTF. For the CDR3, the DNA is TGTGCCAGCAGTAACTACAGGGATGGCTACACCTTC.

At least ten counts were recorded for this clonotype. V and J are TRBV29-1 and TRBJ1-2; D gene unclear. V dropped 3 bases and J dropped 4 bases, with 9 bases sitting between them. In germline, CDR1 is SQVTM, CDR2 ANQGSEA. This CDR3 has 12 residues. CDR3 nucleotide sequence: TGCAGCGTTGAGGAAGACTTCTATGGCTACACCTTC. Residues: CSVEEDFYGYTF.

This clonotype was detected a few times. The genes are TRBV6-6 and TRBJ1-1; D is undetermined. The CDR3 runs to 13 residues. Germline CDR1 MNHNY, CDR2 SVGAGI (reference sequence). The V end lost 4 bases, the J end lost 4 bases, and 10 bases lay between the germline ends. The CDR3 protein is CASSFKVGTEAFF. CDR3 DNA sequence: TGTGCCAGCAGTTTCAAGGTGGGCACTGAAGCTTTCTTT.